The rows below give T cell receptor beta chains drawn from one sample of a study of Ad26.COV2.S vaccination and SARS-CoV-2 variants. Libraries were prepared by immunoSEQ multiplex PCR; TCRdb keeps only in-frame clonotypes and omits some of them. This sample yields 410,000 or so clones, of which about 92% are seen a single time; less than 2% belongs to the top ten. Sample: peripheral blood, taken in a trial of Ad26.COV2.S vaccine versus placebo. The receptor source for this set is a person between 18 and 65 years old who received the Ad26.COV2.S COVID-19 vaccine or a placebo. The CDR3 runs from the conserved cysteine through the conserved F or W. Each record gives: CDR3 protein, CDR3 DNA, V gene, D gene, clone size, J gene. D genes are given only for firm matches. Only some rows state a clone size, as once, few, many or a class for expanded clones.

CDR3aa: CASSQDGRSNTGELFF
CDR3nt: TGTGCCAGCAGCCAAGACGGCAGATCGAACACCGGGGAGCTGTTTTTT
v_gene: TRBV14
d_gene: -
abundance: -
j_gene: TRBJ2-2

CDR3aa: CASSPGHRNQPQHF
CDR3nt: TGTGCCAGCTCCCCGGGACACCGCAATCAGCCCCAGCATTTT
v_gene: TRBV18
d_gene: -
abundance: -
j_gene: TRBJ1-5

CDR3aa: CASSLDRGSYNEQFF
CDR3nt: TGTGCCAGCAGCTTAGACAGGGGCTCCTACAATGAGCAGTTCTTC
v_gene: TRBV5-6
d_gene: TRBD1
abundance: -
j_gene: TRBJ2-1

CDR3aa: CATSEGRTTDTQYF
CDR3nt: TGTGCCACGAGTGAAGGCAGGACCACAGATACGCAGTATTTT
v_gene: TRBV10-3
d_gene: -
abundance: -
j_gene: TRBJ2-3

CDR3aa: CASSPVVQGPNYGYTF
CDR3nt: TGTGCCAGCAGCCCAGTTGTACAGGGCCCAAACTATGGCTACACCTTC
v_gene: TRBV7-9
d_gene: -
abundance: -
j_gene: TRBJ1-2

CDR3aa: CASMGQGRDAGELFF
CDR3nt: TGTGCCAGTATGGGGCAGGGGAGGGACGCCGGGGAGCTGTTTTTT
v_gene: TRBV19
d_gene: -
abundance: -
j_gene: TRBJ2-2

CDR3aa: CAWTGYTSGSRDTQYF
CDR3nt: TGTGCCTGGACAGGCTATACTAGCGGTAGCAGGGATACGCAGTATTTT
v_gene: TRBV30
d_gene: TRBD2
abundance: once
j_gene: TRBJ2-3

CDR3aa: CASSIGGGVTEAFF
CDR3nt: TGTGCCAGTAGTATAGGAGGGGGAGTCACTGAAGCTTTCTTT
v_gene: TRBV19
d_gene: -
abundance: few
j_gene: TRBJ1-1

CDR3aa: CASSSQGARNTEAFF
CDR3nt: TGTGCCAGCAGTTCTCAGGGGGCGCGGAACACTGAAGCTTTCTTT
v_gene: TRBV6-2/TRBV6-3
d_gene: TRBD1
abundance: -
j_gene: TRBJ1-1

CDR3aa: CSASGHEQYF
CDR3nt: TGCAGTGCTAGTGGGCACGAGCAGTACTTC
v_gene: TRBV20-1
d_gene: -
abundance: -
j_gene: TRBJ2-7

CDR3aa: CASSIGGQGYTDTQYF
CDR3nt: TGTGCCAGTAGTATAGGGGGACAGGGGTACACAGATACGCAGTATTTT
v_gene: TRBV19
d_gene: TRBD1
abundance: -
j_gene: TRBJ2-3

CDR3aa: CASSVASGLPYEQYF
CDR3nt: TGTGCCAGCAGCGTAGCTTCGGGGCTTCCCTACGAGCAGTACTTC
v_gene: TRBV9
d_gene: -
abundance: -
j_gene: TRBJ2-7

CDR3aa: CASSFTGQGNTGELFF
CDR3nt: TGTGCCAGCAGTTTCACAGGACAGGGTAACACCGGGGAGCTGTTTTTT
v_gene: TRBV25-1
d_gene: TRBD1
abundance: -
j_gene: TRBJ2-2